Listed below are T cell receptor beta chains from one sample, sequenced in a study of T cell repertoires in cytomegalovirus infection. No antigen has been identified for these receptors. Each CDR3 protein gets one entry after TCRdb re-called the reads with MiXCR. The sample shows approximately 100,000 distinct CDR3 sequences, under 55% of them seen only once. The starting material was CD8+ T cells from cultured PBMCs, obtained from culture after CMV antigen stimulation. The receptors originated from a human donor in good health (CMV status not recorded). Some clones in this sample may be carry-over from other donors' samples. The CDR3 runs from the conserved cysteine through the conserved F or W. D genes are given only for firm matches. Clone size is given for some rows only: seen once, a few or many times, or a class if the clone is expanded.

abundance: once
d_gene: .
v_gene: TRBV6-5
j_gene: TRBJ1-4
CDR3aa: CASSYSISIGEKLFF
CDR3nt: TGTGCCAGCAGTTACTCGATCTCGATTGGGGAAAAACTGTTTTTT

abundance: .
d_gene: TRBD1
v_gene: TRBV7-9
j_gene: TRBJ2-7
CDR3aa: CASSLSPGTGSYEQYF
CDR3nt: TGTGCCAGCAGCTTAAGTCCCGGGACAGGGTCCTACGAGCAGTACTTC

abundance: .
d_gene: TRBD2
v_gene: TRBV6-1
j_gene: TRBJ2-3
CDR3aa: CASSYPRGGPSTDTQYF
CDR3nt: TGTGCCAGCAGTTACCCCCGCGGGGGGCCTAGCACAGATACGCAGTATTTT

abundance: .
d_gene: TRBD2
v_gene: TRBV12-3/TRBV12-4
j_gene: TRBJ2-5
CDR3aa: CASRGEGTETQYF
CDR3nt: TGTGCCAGCCGAGGGGAGGGGACTGAGACCCAGTACTTC

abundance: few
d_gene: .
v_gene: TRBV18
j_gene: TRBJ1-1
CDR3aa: CASSPGVGPGGGTEAFF
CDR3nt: TGTGCCAGCTCACCAGGCGTGGGGCCCGGGGGTGGTACTGAAGCTTTCTTT

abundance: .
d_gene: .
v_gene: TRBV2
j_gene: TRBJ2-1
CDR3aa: CASPRTAEGYNEQFF
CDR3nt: TGTGCCAGCCCTCGAACAGCGGAGGGTTACAATGAGCAGTTCTTC

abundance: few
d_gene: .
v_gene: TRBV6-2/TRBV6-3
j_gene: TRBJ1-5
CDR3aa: CASRDEQGSNQPQHF
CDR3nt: TGTGCCAGCAGAGACGAACAGGGAAGCAATCAGCCCCAGCATTTT

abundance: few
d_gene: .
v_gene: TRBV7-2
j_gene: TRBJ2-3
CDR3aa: CASSLGVDYTDTQYF
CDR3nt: TGTGCCAGCAGCTTAGGAGTGGACTACACAGATACGCAGTATTTT

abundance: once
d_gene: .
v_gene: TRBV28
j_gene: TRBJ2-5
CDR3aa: CASSSTPRYQETQYF
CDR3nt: TGTGCCAGCAGTTCCACCCCTAGATACCAAGAGACCCAGTACTTC

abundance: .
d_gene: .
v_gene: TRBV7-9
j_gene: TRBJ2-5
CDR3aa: CASSSSWETQYF
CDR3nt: TGTGCCAGCAGCTCCAGTTGGGAGACCCAGTACTTC

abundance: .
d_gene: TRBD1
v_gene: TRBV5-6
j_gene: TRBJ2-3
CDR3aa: CASSFRLGQGSTDTQYF
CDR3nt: TGTGCCAGCAGTTTTCGGCTAGGACAGGGAAGCACAGATACGCAGTATTTT

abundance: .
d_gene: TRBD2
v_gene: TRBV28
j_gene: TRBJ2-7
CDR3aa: CASSPGLAGGDYEQYF
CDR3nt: TGTGCCAGCAGCCCCGGACTAGCGGGGGGGGACTACGAGCAGTACTTC

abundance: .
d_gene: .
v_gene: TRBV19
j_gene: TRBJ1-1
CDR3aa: CASSIRTAWTEAFF
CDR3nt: TGTGCCAGTAGTATTCGGACAGCGTGGACTGAAGCTTTCTTT

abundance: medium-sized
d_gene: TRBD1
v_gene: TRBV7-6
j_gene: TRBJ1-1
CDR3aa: CASSLGQGGYTEAFF
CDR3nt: TGTGCCAGCAGCTTAGGACAGGGTGGTTACACTGAAGCTTTCTTT

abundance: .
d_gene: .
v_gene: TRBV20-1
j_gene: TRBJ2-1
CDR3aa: CSATPGDVSSYNEQFF
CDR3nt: TGCAGTGCTACCCCAGGGGACGTTAGCTCCTACAATGAGCAGTTCTTC

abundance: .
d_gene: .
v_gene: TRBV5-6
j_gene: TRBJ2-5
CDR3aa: CASSSGPAVDQYF
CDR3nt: TGTGCCAGCAGCTCGGGTCCCGCCGTGGACCAGTACTTC

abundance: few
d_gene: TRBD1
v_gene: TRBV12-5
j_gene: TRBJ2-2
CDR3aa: CASVTPTGTNTGELFF
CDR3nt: TGTGCTAGTGTCACCCCGACAGGGACAAACACCGGGGAGCTGTTTTTT

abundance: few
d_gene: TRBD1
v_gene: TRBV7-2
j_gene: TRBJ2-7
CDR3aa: CASSLAPTGVYEQYF
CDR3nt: TGTGCCAGCAGCTTAGCTCCCACAGGGGTCTACGAGCAGTACTTC

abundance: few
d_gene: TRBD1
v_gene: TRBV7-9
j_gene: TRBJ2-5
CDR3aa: CASSYGQGRETQYF
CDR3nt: TGTGCCAGCAGCTATGGACAGGGAAGGGAGACCCAGTACTTC

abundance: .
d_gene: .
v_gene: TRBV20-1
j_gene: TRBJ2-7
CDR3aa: CSARDRAVPYEQYF
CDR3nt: TGCAGTGCTAGAGATAGGGCAGTTCCCTACGAGCAGTACTTC

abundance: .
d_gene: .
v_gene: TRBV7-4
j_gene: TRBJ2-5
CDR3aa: CASSLQGPQETQYF
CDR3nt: TGTGCCAGCAGCTTACAGGGACCACAAGAGACCCAGTACTTC

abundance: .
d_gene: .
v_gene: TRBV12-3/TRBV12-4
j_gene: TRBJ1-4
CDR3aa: CASSYSLGRGATNEKLFF
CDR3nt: TGTGCCAGCAGTTACTCCCTTGGGCGGGGGGCAACTAATGAAAAACTGTTTTTT

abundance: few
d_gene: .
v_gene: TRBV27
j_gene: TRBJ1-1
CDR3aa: CASSFGRVGTEAFF
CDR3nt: TGTGCCAGCAGTTTCGGCAGGGTGGGTACTGAAGCTTTCTTT

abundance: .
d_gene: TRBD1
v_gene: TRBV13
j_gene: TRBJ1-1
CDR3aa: CASSSSDRGTEAFF
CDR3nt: TGTGCCAGCAGCTCCTCGGACAGGGGGACTGAAGCTTTCTTT

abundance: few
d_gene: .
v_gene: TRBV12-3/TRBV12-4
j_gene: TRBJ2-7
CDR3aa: CASTVQGYEQYF
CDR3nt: TGTGCCAGCACCGTACAGGGATACGAGCAGTACTTC

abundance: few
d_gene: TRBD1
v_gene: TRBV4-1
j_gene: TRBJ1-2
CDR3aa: CASSQDQTGGTGRYGYTF
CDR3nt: TGCGCCAGCAGCCAAGATCAAACTGGAGGGACAGGGCGATATGGCTACACCTTC

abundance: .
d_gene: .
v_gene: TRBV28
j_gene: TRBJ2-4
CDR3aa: CASSSGTVIYIQYF
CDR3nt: TGTGCCAGCAGTTCCGGGACGGTGATTTACATTCAGTACTTC

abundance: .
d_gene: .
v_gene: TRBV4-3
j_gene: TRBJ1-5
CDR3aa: CASSHSNQPQHF
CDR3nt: TGCGCCAGCAGCCACAGCAATCAGCCCCAGCATTTT